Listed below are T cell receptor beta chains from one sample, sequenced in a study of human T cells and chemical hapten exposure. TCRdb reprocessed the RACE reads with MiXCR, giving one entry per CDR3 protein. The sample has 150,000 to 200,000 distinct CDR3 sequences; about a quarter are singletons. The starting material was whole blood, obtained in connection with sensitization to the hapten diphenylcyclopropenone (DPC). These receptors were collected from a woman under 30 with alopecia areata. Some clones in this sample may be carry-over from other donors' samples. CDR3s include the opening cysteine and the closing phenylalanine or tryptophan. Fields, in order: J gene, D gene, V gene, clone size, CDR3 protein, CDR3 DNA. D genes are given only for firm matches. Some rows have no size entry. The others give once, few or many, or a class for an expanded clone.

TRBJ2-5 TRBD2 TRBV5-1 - CASSLGLAGETQYF TGCGCCAGCAGCTTGGGACTAGCGGGGGAGACCCAGTACTTC
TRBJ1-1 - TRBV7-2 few CASSYPYTEAFF TGTGCCAGCAGCTACCCTTATACTGAAGCTTTCTTT
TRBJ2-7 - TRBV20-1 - CSAGKDFSYEQYF TGCAGTGCTGGCAAGGACTTTTCCTACGAGCAGTACTTC
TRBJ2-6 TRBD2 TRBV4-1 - CASSPLSASGNVLTF TGCGCCAGCAGCCCGCTCTCTGCTAGCGGAAACGTCCTGACTTTC
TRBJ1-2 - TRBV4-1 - CASSQVGVRQPGPTF TGCGCCAGCAGCCAAGTGGGGGTTAGGCAGCCAGGTCCCACCTTC
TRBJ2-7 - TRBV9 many CASSQGGATAHEQYF TGTGCCAGCAGCCAAGGGGGGGCCACGGCCCACGAGCAGTACTTC
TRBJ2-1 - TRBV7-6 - CASSHQEYNEQFF TGTGCCAGCAGCCACCAGGAGTACAATGAGCAGTTCTTC
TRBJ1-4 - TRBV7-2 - CASSLEAPTGGEKLFF TGTGCCAGCAGCTTAGAGGCCCCGACTGGTGGGGAAAAACTGTTTTTT
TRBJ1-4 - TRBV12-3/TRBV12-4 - CASNRAANEKLFF TGTGCCAGCAATAGGGCGGCTAATGAAAAACTGTTTTTT
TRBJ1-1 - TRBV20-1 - CSALRESKFEAFF TGCAGTGCTCTCCGGGAGAGTAAATTTGAAGCTTTCTTT
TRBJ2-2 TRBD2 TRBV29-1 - CSVWGTRIGGELFF TGCAGCGTTTGGGGGACTAGGATCGGCGGGGAGCTGTTTTTT
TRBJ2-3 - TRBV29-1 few CSVSEGGSHTQYF TGCAGCGTTTCGGAGGGGGGGTCCCATACGCAGTATTTT
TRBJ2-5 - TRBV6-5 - CASSVIRGRQETQYF TGTGCCAGCAGCGTAATCCGGGGCCGACAAGAGACCCAGTACTTC
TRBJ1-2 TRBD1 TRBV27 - CASSWGTDYGYTF TGTGCCAGCAGTTGGGGGACAGACTATGGCTACACCTTC
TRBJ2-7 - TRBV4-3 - CASSQASLGAYEQYF TGCGCCAGCAGCCAAGCTAGCTTGGGGGCTTACGAGCAGTACTTC
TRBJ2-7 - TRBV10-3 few CAISDDRTYEQYF TGTGCCATCAGTGACGACAGGACATACGAGCAGTACTTC
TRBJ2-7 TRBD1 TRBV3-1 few CASSLRTGPYEQYF TGTGCCAGCAGCCTTCGGACAGGGCCCTACGAGCAGTACTTC
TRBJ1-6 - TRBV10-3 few CAISDTGWDSPLHF TGTGCCATCAGTGATACAGGGTGGGATTCACCCCTCCACTTT
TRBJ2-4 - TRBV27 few CASSLGGTKNIQYF TGTGCCAGCAGTTTGGGGGGAACCAAAAACATTCAGTACTTC
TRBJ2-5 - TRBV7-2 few CASSSVSGPSAQYF TGTGCCAGCAGCTCGGTATCGGGGCCAAGCGCCCAGTACTTC
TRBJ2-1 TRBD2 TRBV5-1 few CASSKSGDYNEQFF TGCGCCAGCAGCAAGAGCGGGGATTACAATGAGCAGTTCTTC
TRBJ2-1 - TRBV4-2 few CASSRGGKANEQFF TGTGCCAGCAGCCGGGGGGGCAAGGCCAATGAGCAGTTCTTC
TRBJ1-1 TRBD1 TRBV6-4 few CASSPQGAMTEAFF TGTGCCAGCAGTCCCCAGGGGGCGATGACTGAAGCTTTCTTT
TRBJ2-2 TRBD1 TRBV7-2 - CASSFRQGRGTGELFF TGTGCCAGCAGCTTTAGACAGGGAAGAGGCACCGGGGAGCTGTTTTTT
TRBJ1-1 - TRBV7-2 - CVSSLEVNTEAFF TGTGTCAGCAGCTTAGAAGTGAACACTGAAGCTTTCTTT
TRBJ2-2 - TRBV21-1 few CASSKEVKNTGELFF TGTGCCAGCAGCAAAGAGGTCAAGAACACCGGGGAGCTGTTTTTT
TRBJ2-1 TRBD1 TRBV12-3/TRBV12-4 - CASSLQGYEQFF TGTGCCAGCAGCCTACAGGGGTATGAGCAGTTCTTC
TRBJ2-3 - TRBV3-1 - CASSQIWGATDTQYF TGTGCCAGCAGCCAAATTTGGGGGGCAACGGATACGCAGTATTTT
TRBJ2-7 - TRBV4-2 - CASSRASVGLLPYEQYF TGTGCCAGCAGTCGTGCTAGTGTCGGACTCCTCCCCTATGAGCAGTACTTC
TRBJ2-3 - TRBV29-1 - CSCLGQSTDTQYF TGCAGCTGTTTGGGGCAGAGCACAGATACGCAGTATTTT
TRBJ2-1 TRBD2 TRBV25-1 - CASSGSGRAYNEQFF TGTGCCAGCAGTGGTAGCGGGAGGGCCTACAATGAGCAGTTCTTC
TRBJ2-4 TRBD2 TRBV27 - CASSLSSGRSAKNIQYF TGTGCCAGCAGTTTATCTAGCGGGAGGTCAGCCAAAAACATTCAGTACTTC
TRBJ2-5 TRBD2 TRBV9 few CASSVGSGGLETQYF TGTGCCAGCAGCGTAGGTAGCGGGGGGCTGGAGACCCAGTACTTC
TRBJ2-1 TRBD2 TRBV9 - CASSLGSGGVNEQFF TGTGCCAGCAGCCTAGGCAGCGGGGGAGTCAATGAGCAGTTCTTC
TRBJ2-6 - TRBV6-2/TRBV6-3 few CASSYKFAGANVLTF TGTGCCAGCAGTTACAAGTTCGCTGGGGCCAACGTCCTGACTTTC
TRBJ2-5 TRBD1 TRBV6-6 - CASTTGGTGYQETQYF TGTGCCAGCACCACAGGGGGGACAGGGTACCAAGAGACCCAGTACTTC
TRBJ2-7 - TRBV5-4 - CASSLEVTPHEQYF TGTGCCAGCAGCTTGGAGGTGACTCCACACGAGCAGTACTTC
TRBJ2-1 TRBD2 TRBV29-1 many CSVEERGAGGPSNEQFF TGCAGCGTTGAGGAGAGGGGAGCGGGAGGGCCAAGTAATGAGCAGTTCTTC
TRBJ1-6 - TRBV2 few CANRVKSYNSPLHF TGTGCCAACAGGGTTAAGTCCTATAATTCACCCCTCCACTTT
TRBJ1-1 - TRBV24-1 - CATRPGPGGEAFF TGTGCCACCAGGCCGGGCCCGGGGGGTGAAGCTTTCTTT
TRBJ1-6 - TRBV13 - CASSLGGPVGSPLHF TGTGCCAGCAGCTTAGGGGGACCTGTTGGTTCACCCCTCCACTTT
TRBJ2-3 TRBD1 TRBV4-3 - CASSRMDRAADTQYF TGCGCCAGCAGCCGCATGGACAGGGCGGCAGATACGCAGTATTTT
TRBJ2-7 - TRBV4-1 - CASSRVKSSYEQYF TGCGCCAGCAGCCGAGTTAAAAGCTCCTACGAGCAGTACTTC
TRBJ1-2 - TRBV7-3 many CASSYDGPIGYTF TGTGCCAGCAGCTACGACGGCCCTATTGGCTACACCTTC
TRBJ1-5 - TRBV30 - CAWSVGGDNQPQHF TGTGCCTGGAGTGTTGGGGGGGACAATCAGCCCCAGCATTTT
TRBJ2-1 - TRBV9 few CASSPQATSNNEQFF TGTGCCAGCAGCCCACAGGCTACTAGTAACAATGAGCAGTTCTTC
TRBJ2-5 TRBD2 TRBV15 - CATSPLPGGQETQYF TGTGCCACCAGCCCTTTACCGGGGGGACAAGAGACCCAGTACTTC
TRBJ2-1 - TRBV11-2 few CASSFVGPTYNEQFF TGTGCCAGCAGCTTTGTAGGGCCCACCTACAATGAGCAGTTCTTC
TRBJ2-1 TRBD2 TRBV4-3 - CASSQGEGTDEQFF TGCGCCAGCAGCCAAGGGGAGGGGACCGATGAGCAGTTCTTC
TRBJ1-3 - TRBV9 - CASSVGTDLSGNTIYF TGTGCCAGCAGCGTAGGAACAGACCTCTCTGGAAACACCATATATTTT
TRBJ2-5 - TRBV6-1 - CASSATRKTQYF TGTGCCAGCAGTGCCACAAGAAAGACCCAGTACTTC
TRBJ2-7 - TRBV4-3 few CASSQEGRGGSYEQYF TGCGCCAGCAGCCAAGAGGGCCGGGGCGGGTCCTACGAGCAGTACTTC
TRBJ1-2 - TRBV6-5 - CASSYKGFNYGYTF TGTGCCAGCAGTTACAAAGGATTCAACTATGGCTACACCTTC
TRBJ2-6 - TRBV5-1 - CASSLFIGDPGANVLTF TGCGCCAGCAGCTTATTCATAGGGGATCCGGGGGCCAACGTCCTGACTTTC